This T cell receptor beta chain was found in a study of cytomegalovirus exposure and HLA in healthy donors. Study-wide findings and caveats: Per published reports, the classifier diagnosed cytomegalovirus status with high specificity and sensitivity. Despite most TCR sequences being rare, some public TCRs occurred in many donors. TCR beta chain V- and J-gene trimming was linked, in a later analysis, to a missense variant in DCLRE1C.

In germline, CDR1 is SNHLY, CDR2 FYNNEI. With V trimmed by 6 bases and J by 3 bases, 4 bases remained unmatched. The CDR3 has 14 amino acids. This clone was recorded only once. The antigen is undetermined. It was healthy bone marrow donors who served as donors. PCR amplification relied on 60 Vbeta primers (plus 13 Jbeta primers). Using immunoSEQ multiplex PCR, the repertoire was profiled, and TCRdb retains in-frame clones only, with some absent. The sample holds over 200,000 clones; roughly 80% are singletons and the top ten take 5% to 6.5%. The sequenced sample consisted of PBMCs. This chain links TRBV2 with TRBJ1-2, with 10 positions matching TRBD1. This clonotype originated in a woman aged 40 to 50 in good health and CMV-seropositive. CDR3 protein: CASSQTGGHYGYTF. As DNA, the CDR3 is TGTGCCAGCAGCCAGACAGGGGGCCACTATGGCTACACCTTC.